The 11 T cell receptor beta chains below all came from one sample that was sequenced in a study of cytomegalovirus exposure and HLA in healthy donors. TCRdb's copy holds only in-frame clones and misses some; the assay was immunoSEQ multiplex PCR. The sample yields over 120,000 clones, roughly 87% seen once. The sample was PBMCs. These receptors all come from a man between 18 and 35 years old in good health and CMV-seropositive.

V usage is TRBV19 and J usage is TRBJ2-1, with 9 bases lining up with TRBD2. The CDR3 length is 16 residues. The J segment lost 9 bases and the V segment lost 5 bases, leaving 14 bases of the junction unmatched. Germline CDR1 and CDR2: LNHDA and SQIVND (reference sequence). The DNA for the CDR3 is TGTGCCAGTAGTCCCGGTAGCGGGAGAGGATCCGGTGAGCAGTTCTTC. Translating it yields CASSPGSGRGSGEQFF.

In nucleotides, the CDR3 is TGTGCCAGTAGTTTCCTACAGGAGAACTATGGCTACACCTTC. Amino acids: CASSFLQENYGYTF. This chain uses TRBV19 with TRBJ1-2; D may be TRBD1 (5 bases). Germline values: CDR1 LNHDA, CDR2 SQIVND (reference sequence). The CDR3 is 14 amino acids. V shed 5 bases and J shed 2 bases, with 12 bases lying between them.

V usage is TRBV2 and J usage is TRBJ1-4, with TRBD1 as a possible D gene (5 bases). Germline CDR1 is SNHLY and CDR2 is FYNNEI. CDR3 length: 17 amino acids. V lost 2 bases and J lost 4, with 17 bases in between. CDR3 coding DNA: TGTGCCAGCAGTGAACGGGGGATCGGGCAGAATAATGAAAAACTGTTTTTT. Amino acids: CASSERGIGQNNEKLFF.

This chain links TRBV29-1 with TRBJ1-1, with 11 bases aligning to TRBD1. Germline V CDR1 and CDR2: SQVTM, ANQGSEA. CDR3 size: 13 residues. V trimming: 6 bases; J trimming: 4 bases; junction bases outside the gene matches: 4. The CDR3: CSVGTGGGTEAFF. Here the CDR3 DNA reads TGCAGCGTCGGGACAGGGGGGGGCACTGAAGCTTTCTTT. Complete variable domain (other parts from reference TRBV29-1 and TRBJ1-1): SAVISQKPSRDICQRGTSLTIQCQVDSQVTMMFWYRQQPGQSLTLIATANQGSEATYESGFVIDKFPISRPNLTFSTLTVSNMSPEDSSIYLCSVGTGGGTEAFFGQGTRLTVV.

The chain is built from TRBV9 and TRBJ2-7, with D perhaps TRBD1 (5 bases). The germline V gene has CDR1 SGDLS and CDR2 YYNGEE. The CDR3 covers 14 residues. The ends were cut back, 3 bases at V and 7 bases at J, with 17 bases in the middle. The chain's CDR3 is CASSANLLAGEQYF. The CDR3 DNA reads TGTGCCAGCAGCGCAAATTTGTTAGCAGGGGAGCAGTACTTC.

The table lists this clone with a count of one. The chain couples TRBV6-1 to TRBJ1-2, with 7 bases fitting TRBD1. V gave up 5 bases and J gave up 12 bases; unmatched junction bases: 6. Per germline, CDR1 MNHNS and CDR2 SASEGT. This CDR3 has 11 residues. The CDR3 DNA follows: TGTGCCAGCAGTAACCGGGACAGTCACACCTTC. It encodes CASSNRDSHTF.

This sequence joins TRBV30 and TRBJ1-1; no clear D gene. CDR3 length: 12 residues. Per germline, CDR1 GTSNPN and CDR2 SVGIG (reference sequence). V was pared by 2 bases and J by 6 bases, with 10 bases between. The CDR3 loop reads CAWSRGGPEAFF. The CDR3 DNA reads as TGTGCCTGGAGTAGAGGAGGGCCTGAAGCTTTCTTT.

The CDR3 loop is CASSSGGDGYTF. The CDR3 DNA sequence: TGTGCCAGCAGTTCGGGGGGGGATGGCTACACCTTC. The chain combines TRBV6-5 with TRBJ1-2; D might be TRBD1 (5 bases). V gave up 4 bases and J gave up 6 bases, with 9 bases separating them. The CDR3 is made up of 12 amino acids. Germline lookup yields CDR1 MNHEY and CDR2 SVGAGI.

This clone is a singleton in its sample. J is TRBJ2-7 and V is TRBV5-1; D might be TRBD1 (5 bases). The CDR3 sequence is 13 residues long. CDR1 and CDR2 from the germline V gene are SGHRS and YFSETQ. Trimming cost V 4 bases and J 4 bases, with 12 bases left between them. CDR3: CASSADNAYEQYF. As DNA, the CDR3 is TGCGCCAGCAGCGCGGACAACGCGTACGAGCAGTACTTC.

The DNA of the CDR3 is TGTGCCAGCAGTTTTCGGGACAGGGAATCTGAAGCTTTCTTT. Translation: CASSFRDRESEAFF. The rearrangement joins TRBV28 to TRBJ1-1, with 9 nucleotides matching TRBD1. From germline, CDR1 is MDHEN and CDR2 SYDVKM. The CDR3 extends over 14 amino acids. The ends lost 3 bases at V and 6 bases at J; junction bases unmatched: 5.

The chain employs TRBV6-1 and TRBJ1-2, with D perhaps TRBD1 (6 bases). Germline loops: CDR1 MNHNS, CDR2 SASEGT. The V end lost 6 bases, the J end lost 0 bases, and 14 bases lay between the germline ends. This CDR3 comprises 15 residues. CDR3 nucleotide sequence: TGTGCCAGCAGGAGAGACAGGAGCCCTAACTATGGCTACACCTTC. It encodes CASRRDRSPNYGYTF.